The clone carrying this T cell receptor beta chain has ten or more counts. Its antigen remains unknown. The CDR3 extends over 13 amino acids. Germline V gene lookup returns CDR1 SGHTA and CDR2 FQGNSA. Trimming left V 3 bases short and J 3 bases short, with 8 bases between. The data were taken from a study of T-cell reconstitution after alpha-beta-depleted transplantation in children. Points from the study as a whole: By about two months after transplant, alpha-beta T cells reportedly arose from several hundred graft clones that had expanded.

Unique molecular identifiers were built into the TCRbeta library. TCRdb itself ran the PCR reads through MiXCR, one entry per CDR3 protein. The sample lists some 78,000 distinct CDR3 sequences, 13% to 15% seen once, with around 26% in the top ten. The sample was PBMCs, mostly from graft donor cells, taken 180 days after TCRalphabeta/CD19-depleted stem cell transplant. The J gene is TRBJ2-5, the V gene TRBV7-2; TRBD1 is a possible D gene (6 bases). The clonotype comes from a male patient under 10 years old who had a stem cell transplant for acute lymphoblastic leukemia, so the T cells may come from the graft donor. The CDR3, as DNA: TGTGCCAGCAGCTTGAACAGGGAAGAGACCCAGTACTTC. Translated: CASSLNREETQYF.